The 20 T cell receptor beta chains in this list originate from one sample, sequenced in a study of cytomegalovirus exposure and HLA in healthy donors. A multiplex PCR was run with 60 Vbeta primers and 13 Jbeta primers. The assay was immunoSEQ multiplex PCR, and TCRdb's table has in-frame clones only and misses some. The data hold 150,000 or so clones, with roughly 80% observed a single time. Sequenced sample: PBMCs. The receptors derive from a male donor in good health and CMV-seropositive.

The chain couples TRBV5-1 to TRBJ2-3; 14 nucleotides agree with TRBD2. In germline, CDR1 is SGHRS, CDR2 YFSETQ. The CDR3 runs 17 residues. J lost 2 bases, V lost 0 bases, and 2 bases had no gene match. For the CDR3, the DNA is TGCGCCAGCAGCTTGGGGACTAGCGGGGGGCTCACAGATACGCAGTATTTT. Residues: CASSLGTSGGLTDTQYF.

The chain employs TRBV7-8 and TRBJ2-3; the match to TRBD2 covers 7 bases. This CDR3 has 14 amino acids. From germline, CDR1 is SGHVS and CDR2 FQNEAQ. With 5 bases clipped from V and 5 bases from J, the junction kept 7 bases outside the gene matches. In DNA, the CDR3 is TGTGCCAGCAGCCCTACTAGCGCTAAAGATACGCAGTATTTT. Translating it yields CASSPTSAKDTQYF.

The chain carries TRBV28 and TRBJ2-3; TRBD2 matches at 7 bases. V lost 6 bases, J lost 7 bases, and 4 bases stayed unmatched. The CDR3 loop spans 12 amino acids. The germline V gene has CDR1 MDHEN and CDR2 SYDVKM. The CDR3 spells CASSPGGNTQYF. In DNA, the CDR3 is TGTGCCAGCAGCCCCGGGGGGAATACGCAGTATTTT.

Turning to this clone: A junction boundary mismatches the germline segment, possibly from a read error. The chain links TRBV28 to TRBJ2-4, with a possible D match to TRBD2 (5 bases). CDR1 is MDHEN, CDR2 SYDVKM, per germline. The CDR3 spans 15 residues. CDR3 loop: CASSPLLGMGNSQYF. CDR3 bases: TGTGCCAGCAGCCCCTTACTAGGGATGGGAAACAGTCAGTACTTC.

This rearrangement joins TRBV9 to TRBJ2-1, with D perhaps TRBD2 (5 bases). Trimming removed 0 bases at V and 10 bases at J, with 20 bases between. Germline V gene sequence: CDR1 SGDLS, CDR2 YYNGEE. CDR3 length: 16 amino acids. The CDR3 spells CASSVEVSSGGGEQFF. CDR3 DNA sequence: TGTGCCAGCAGCGTAGAAGTTTCCAGCGGAGGTGGGGAGCAGTTCTTC.

This chain uses TRBV5-4 with TRBJ2-1, with TRBD2 matching over 9 bases. With 0 bases clipped from V and 7 bases from J, the junction kept 8 bases outside the gene matches. From germline, CDR1 is SGHNT and CDR2 YYREEE (reference sequence). The CDR3 has 16 residues. CDR3 in amino acids: CASSLGPSGIYNEQFF. The CDR3 nucleotides read TGTGCCAGCAGCTTGGGGCCTAGCGGGATTTATAATGAGCAGTTCTTC.

V gene TRBV21-1 combines with J gene TRBJ1-5; the DNA was not compared with TRBD1, the D call given in the table. TRBV21-1 is annotated as a pseudogene. This CDR3 region has 17 residues. CDR3 DNA: TGTGCCAGCAGCACTAAGGGACAGGGTAGGAGCAATCAGCCCCAGCATTTT. Amino acid sequence: CASSTKGQGRSNQPQHF.

V gene TRBV4-3 combines with J gene TRBJ2-7, with 12 bases lining up with TRBD2. The CDR3 is 14 residues long. J gave up 4 bases and V 4 bases, and 2 bases lay outside the gene matches. Germline V gene data show CDR1 as LGHNA and CDR2 as YSLEER. CDR3 in DNA: TGCGCCAGCAGCCCAGGGACTAGCGGGTACGAGCAGTACTTC. This sequence encodes CASSPGTSGYEQYF.

A few counts support this clone. J is TRBJ1-1 and V is TRBV9, with D possibly TRBD1 on 6 matching bases. CDR3 size: 14 residues. V lost 0 bases and J lost 3, with 9 bases in between. The germline CDR1 and CDR2 sequences are SGDLS and YYNGEE. CDR3 bases: TGTGCCAGCAGCGTAGGCGCAGGGGACACTGAAGCTTTCTTT. It translates to CASSVGAGDTEAFF.

The chain couples TRBV27 to TRBJ2-1; D possibly corresponds to TRBD2 (6 bases). V lost 5 bases to trimming and J lost 9 bases, with 23 bases between them. Germline V CDR1 and CDR2: MNHEY, SMNVEV (reference sequence). This CDR3 has 16 amino acids. The CDR3 region is CASSLHPAGTLGEQFF. The DNA of the CDR3 is TGTGCCAGCAGTCTCCATCCGGCGGGGACCCTAGGTGAGCAGTTCTTC.

The rearrangement links TRBV19 to TRBJ2-7; TRBD1 matches 9 bases. This CDR3 comprises 15 residues. J lost 7 bases, V lost 3 bases, and 10 bases had no gene match. Germline-derived CDR1 and CDR2 are LNHDA and SQIVND (reference sequence). The CDR3 nucleotides read TGTGCCAGTAGTATTCTGGGACAGGGACCTGGAGAGCAGTACTTC. Residues: CASSILGQGPGEQYF.

The CDR3 here is CASSPNTRGNTEAFF. The DNA for the CDR3 is TGCGCCAGCAGCCCTAATACTAGAGGGAACACTGAAGCTTTCTTT. This chain links TRBV4-1 with TRBJ1-1; D not certain. Germline CDR1 MGHRA, CDR2 YSYEKL. This CDR3 contains 15 residues. The germline V and J ends were trimmed by 4 bases and 1 base, with 13 bases remaining between them.

The chain carries TRBV6-1 and TRBJ1-4, with D hard to call. Trimming cost V 3 bases and J 4 bases, with 9 bases left between them. CDR3 length: 14 residues. CDR1 MNHNS and CDR2 SASEGT come from the germline V gene. The CDR3 sequence: CASSDRLVNEKLFF. The DNA for the CDR3 is TGTGCCAGCAGTGATAGATTAGTTAATGAAAAACTGTTTTTT.

The chain employs TRBV5-1 and TRBJ1-4, with D perhaps matching TRBD1 (5 bases). Germline V gene data show CDR1 as SGHRS and CDR2 as YFSETQ. V lost 7 bases and J 4 bases, leaving 17 bases between the germline ends. The CDR3 is made up of 15 amino acids. This CDR3 reads CASRGEGGGNEKLFF. The CDR3 nucleotides are TGCGCCAGCCGTGGGGAGGGCGGGGGTAATGAAAAACTGTTTTTT.

The J gene is TRBJ1-4, the V gene TRBV15; TRBD1 agrees at 7 bases. Germline lookup yields CDR1 LNHNV and CDR2 YYDKDF (reference sequence). V lost 0 bases to trimming and J lost 8 bases; unmatched junction nucleotides: 12. CDR3 size: 17 residues. CDR3 sequence reads: CATSRDRVGQGVEKLFF. As DNA, the CDR3 is TGTGCCACCAGCAGAGATCGGGTGGGGCAGGGGGTAGAAAAACTGTTTTTT.

This clone was seen only a few times. The chain uses TRBV28 and TRBJ1-5; 8 nucleotides line up with TRBD1. The V gene end was trimmed by 1 base and the J gene end by 7 bases; junction bases not matched to a gene: 3. This CDR3 region has 14 residues. Germline V gene data show CDR1 as MDHEN and CDR2 as SYDVKM. CDR3 nucleotide sequence: TGTGCCAGCAGTTTATCGGCAGGGGGCCAGCCCCAGCATTTT. Its protein product is CASSLSAGGQPQHF.

V usage is TRBV2 and J usage is TRBJ1-1; D not certain. The germline V and J ends were trimmed by 11 bases and 1 base, with 8 bases remaining between them. This CDR3 contains 11 residues. From germline, CDR1 is SNHLY and CDR2 FYNNEI. CDR3 nucleotides: TGTGCCTTCAGGAAGAACACTGAAGCTTTCTTT. It yields the protein CAFRKNTEAFF.

The V gene is TRBV2, the J gene TRBJ2-3, with D maybe TRBD1 (5 bases). V was cut by 5 bases and J by 5 bases, with 14 bases left in between. This CDR3 is built from 14 residues. Germline V lookup: CDR1 SNHLY, CDR2 FYNNEI. In nucleotides, the CDR3 is TGTGCCAGCAGTTCAGGGCCTGCTGGAGATACGCAGTATTTT. Translated, it gives CASSSGPAGDTQYF.

This clone has only a few counts. The chain joins TRBV27 to TRBJ2-2; tentatively, D is TRBD2 (6 bases). The CDR3 has 16 residues. Between the trimmed V and J ends, which lost 6 bases and 2 bases, there was a span of 16 bases. The V gene's germline CDR1 is MNHEY and CDR2 SMNVEV (reference sequence). The CDR3 nucleotides are TGTGCCAGCAGGGGTAGGGCGGGGATAAACACCGGGGAGCTGTTTTTT. Residues: CASRGRAGINTGELFF.

The gene calls are TRBV27 and TRBJ2-7, with D hard to call. Germline V gene data show CDR1 as MNHEY and CDR2 as SMNVEV (reference sequence). V was shortened by 2 bases and J by 6 bases, with 8 bases between the two germline ends. The CDR3 length is 12 residues. CDR3 loop: CASSLPEAEQYF. The CDR3 coding sequence is TGTGCCAGCAGTTTACCCGAGGCCGAGCAGTACTTC.